This T cell receptor beta chain is from a study of PD-1 blockade in mismatch repair-deficient tumors (dated by TCRdb to about 2017). For the wider study: The trial enrolled just over 85 consecutive patients with roughly 13 mismatch repair-deficient cancer types between late 2013 and 2016, all previously treated and progressing. Tumor-associated T cell clones in the peripheral blood of patients responding to PD-1 blockade were tracked using deep sequencing of TCR CDR3 regions. The paper's findings and limits, for the study overall: After pembrolizumab, tumor-resident clones, which were often undetectable in blood before treatment, expanded rapidly and then contracted, generally ahead of radiologic responses.

Read against the paper, the sample's time point label means: peripheral blood before pembrolizumab. Mismatch repair deficiency was established in every enrolled patient by polymerase chain reaction or immunohistochemistry. TCR sequencing was carried out for three patients who responded to pembrolizumab therapy. Pembrolizumab PD-1 blockade was prospectively tested in advanced mismatch repair-deficient cancers, regardless of tissue of origin, in the phase II trial. Serial peripheral blood T cell samples were collected before and at multiple times after starting PD-1 blockade. Blood sampling time points were reported as weeks after the first dose of pembrolizumab. V loses 2 bases of germline sequence and J loses 5 bases, and the interval between the two ends is 12 bases. CDR1 and CDR2 (LNHDA, SQIVND) derive from the germline V gene (reference sequence). Its CDR3 holds 14 amino acids, cysteine through phenylalanine. The entry retains the CDR3 DNA only, 42 bases that are in frame from base 1.

Remarks on this clone: Which antigen it targets is not known. No base quality values were provided; no much bigger clone lies one nucleotide off.

Library generation was performed with the immunoSEQ multiplex PCR assay. The table comes from immuneACCESS by way of TCRdb, which keeps in-frame sequences with V and J called. Part of the clones is missing from these tables; in studies checked, under half for an unresolved V gene and the rest for unknown reasons. This sample holds roughly 45,000 clones; around 77% were observed only once. The ten largest make up around 3.5% of the sample. The rearrangement joined TRBV19 to TRBJ1-1; the D gene is perhaps TRBD1, from 5 matching bases. This TCR came from an adult with mismatch repair-deficient cancer. The material was PBMCs, obtained before pembrolizumab treatment. The nucleotide sequence is given as TGTGCCAGTAGTATACCAGGGTTGTTAACTGAAGCTTTCTTT. Its protein reads: CASSIPGLLTEAFF.